One and the same sample provided the 30 T cell receptor beta chains below, sequenced in a study of cytomegalovirus exposure and HLA in healthy donors. In the PCR, 60 Vbeta and 13 Jbeta primers were used. Clones were sequenced by immunoSEQ multiplex PCR, and TCRdb holds only the in-frame ones, with some missing. The sample includes 150,000 to 200,000 clones, approximately 86% of them seen just once. Sequenced: PBMCs. The receptors were sampled from a woman in her late teens or twenties in good health and CMV-seronegative.

This chain connects TRBV6-6 to TRBJ2-7; tentative D call: TRBD1 (6 bases). The V end lost 6 bases, the J end lost 2 bases, and 14 bases lay between the germline ends. This CDR3 is built from 14 residues. Germline V lookup: CDR1 MNHNY, CDR2 SVGAGI (reference sequence). Here the CDR3 DNA reads TGTGCCAGCAGAGACGGGACAACGCCCTACGAGCAGTACTTC. Amino acid sequence: CASRDGTTPYEQYF.

The V gene is TRBV28, the J gene TRBJ1-2; maybe TRBD1 (5 bases). The V end lost 7 bases, the J end lost 5 bases, and 14 bases lay between the germline ends. The CDR3 is made up of 13 amino acids. CDR1 MDHEN and CDR2 SYDVKM come from the germline V gene. The CDR3 sequence is CASKIPPGYGYTF. DNA of the CDR3: TGTGCCAGCAAGATCCCCCCAGGGTATGGCTACACCTTC.

This clone has more than one count but fewer than ten. This chain joins TRBV13 and TRBJ2-7, with a tentative D call TRBD1 (7 bases). The V and J ends lost 5 bases and 4 bases respectively, with 18 bases between them. The V gene's germline CDR1 is PRHDT and CDR2 FYEKMQ (reference sequence). The CDR3 sequence is 15 residues long. The DNA of the CDR3 is TGTGCCAGCAGCCAGGGGGGCCAGGGAAGGTACGAGCAGTACTTC. Protein sequence: CASSQGGQGRYEQYF.

This rearrangement joins TRBV5-1 to TRBJ2-7; possibly TRBD2 for D (7 bases). There are 14 residues in the CDR3. The V gene lost 1 base and the J gene lost 2 bases, with 10 bases spanning the gap. Germline CDR1 reads SGHRS; CDR2 reads YFSETQ. For the CDR3, the DNA is TGCGCCAGCAGCTTGACGGGGGGCGCCTACGAGCAGTACTTC. It yields the protein CASSLTGGAYEQYF.

The chain employs TRBV4-2 and TRBJ2-3, with no clear D. The CDR3 spans 13 residues. Germline V gene data show CDR1 as LGHNA and CDR2 as YNFKEQ. Trimming left V 0 bases short and J 8 bases short, with 9 bases between. The CDR3 loop is CASSQDRERTQYF. CDR3 DNA sequence: TGTGCCAGCAGCCAAGATCGAGAGCGTACGCAGTATTTT.

This chain connects TRBV27 to TRBJ1-1; possibly TRBD1 for D (5 bases). This CDR3 comprises 14 residues. The V end lost 1 base, the J end lost 1 base, and 7 bases lay between the germline ends. Per germline, CDR1 MNHEY and CDR2 SMNVEV (reference sequence). The CDR3: CASSLFDRNTEAFF. CDR3 sequence (DNA): TGTGCCAGCAGTTTATTTGACAGGAACACTGAAGCTTTCTTT.

This rearrangement joins TRBV9 to TRBJ2-5; 11 nucleotides match TRBD2. CDR3 length: 17 residues. Germline CDR1 SGDLS, CDR2 YYNGEE. The V gene end was trimmed by 4 bases and the J gene end by 4 bases; junction bases not matched to a gene: 12. CDR3 coding DNA: TGTGCCAGCAGCCCTGGATTTAGCGGGGGGGCCCTAGAGACCCAGTACTTC. This encodes CASSPGFSGGALETQYF. Looking up the rest from reference TRBV9 and TRBJ2-5 gives the full variable domain: DSGVTQTPKHLITATGQRVTLRCSPRSGDLSVYWYQQSLDQGLQFLIQYYNGEERAKGNILERFSAQQFPDLHSELNLSSLELGDSALYFCASSPGFSGGALETQYFGPGTRLLVL.

The chain couples TRBV25-1 to TRBJ2-2; TRBD1 might be the D (6 bases). In germline, CDR1 is MGHDK, CDR2 SYGVNS. This CDR3 region has 13 residues. With 3 bases removed from V and 6 bases from J, the gap between germline ends came to 8 bases. In DNA, the CDR3 is TGTGCCAGCAGTGACCAGGGGTCCGGGGAGCTGTTTTTT. This gives the protein CASSDQGSGELFF.

The sample holds one count of this clone. The chain couples TRBV6-1 to TRBJ2-4; tentatively, D is TRBD2 (5 bases). Trimming took off 4 bases at V and 0 bases at J, with 25 bases between the two ends. The germline V gene has CDR1 MNHNS and CDR2 SASEGT. The CDR3 runs 20 residues. Here the CDR3 reads CASSVPNRPSSGLAKNIQYF. CDR3 sequence (DNA): TGTGCCAGCAGTGTTCCCAATAGGCCGTCGAGCGGTTTAGCCAAAAACATTCAGTACTTC.

The chain has TRBV4-2 and TRBJ2-5; the match to TRBD2 covers 11 bases. V was clipped by 1 base and J by 4 bases; unmatched bases: 11. CDR1 is LGHNA, CDR2 YNFKEQ, per germline. This CDR3 has 18 residues. The CDR3 is CASSQGVSGGARTETQYF. Written as DNA, the CDR3 is TGTGCCAGCAGCCAAGGTGTTAGCGGGGGGGCGCGTACAGAGACCCAGTACTTC.

The chain has TRBV6-5 and TRBJ2-5; 7 bases align to TRBD2. The DNA end lines up better with TRBJ2-7; the J call may be wrong. Germline V lookup: CDR1 MNHEY, CDR2 SVGAGI. The CDR3 contains 15 residues. This chain's CDR3 is CASTVAGGSFYEQYF. CDR3 nucleotide sequence: TGTGCCAGCACCGTGGCCGGGGGGAGTTTCTACGAGCAGTACTTC.

The chain links TRBV5-6 to TRBJ2-5, with 9 positions matching TRBD1. Germline trimming cut 5 bases from V and 11 bases from J; bases unmatched to any gene: 13. Germline loops: CDR1 SGHDT, CDR2 YYEEEE. The CDR3 length is 14 residues. CDR3: CASRWGQGSSVQYF. CDR3 nucleotide sequence: TGTGCCAGCAGATGGGGACAGGGATCAAGTGTGCAGTACTTC.

This chain uses TRBV5-1 with TRBJ2-5; 8 positions agree with TRBD1. The DNA end favors TRBJ2-7, so the J call may be wrong. Germline V gene sequence: CDR1 SGHRS, CDR2 YFSETQ. CDR3 length: 14 amino acids. CDR3 bases: TGCGCCAGCAGTTTCGGACAGGGTACCTACGAGCAGTACTTC. The encoded protein is CASSFGQGTYEQYF.

The chain joins TRBV19 to TRBJ1-5; tentative D call: TRBD1 (6 bases). The CDR3 is made up of 14 amino acids. Per the germline V gene, CDR1 is LNHDA and CDR2 is SQIVND (reference sequence). The V end lost 7 bases, the J end lost 4 bases, and 14 bases lay between the germline ends. The CDR3 coding sequence is TGTGCCAGTAAGAGGGGGAGGGGGAATCAGCCCCAGCATTTT. The encoded protein is CASKRGRGNQPQHF.

The chain recombines TRBV5-1 with TRBJ1-2, with D tentatively TRBD1 (6 bases). Germline-derived CDR1 and CDR2 are SGHRS and YFSETQ. This CDR3 comprises 17 residues. The V gene lost 1 base and the J gene lost 1 base, with 17 bases spanning the gap. The CDR3 spells CASSLFMTGPLNYGYTF. CDR3 in DNA: TGCGCCAGCAGCTTGTTTATGACAGGCCCCCTTAACTATGGCTACACCTTC.

This chain's CDR3 is CASSSRTVPIYEQYF. In DNA, the CDR3 is TGTGCCAGCAGCTCGCGGACAGTTCCCATCTACGAGCAGTACTTC. The gene calls are TRBV7-9 and TRBJ2-7, with D possibly TRBD1 on 6 matching bases. The CDR3 consists of 15 residues. Germline V CDR1 and CDR2: SEHNR, FQNEAQ (reference sequence). The V and J ends lost 4 bases and 3 bases respectively, with 16 bases between them.

CDR3 nucleotide sequence: TGTGCCAGCAGCGCCTCGGTTGGAAACACCATATATTTT. Translation gives CASSASVGNTIYF. The rearrangement links TRBV9 to TRBJ1-3; D call uncertain. Trimming removed 3 bases from V and 3 bases from J, with 7 bases in between. This CDR3 has 13 residues. Germline CDR1 reads SGDLS; CDR2 reads YYNGEE.

The chain is built from TRBV7-6 and TRBJ1-1, with D possibly being TRBD1 (5 bases). The CDR3 runs to 13 residues. Germline-derived CDR1 and CDR2 are SGHVS and FNYEAQ. V dropped 5 bases and J dropped 1 base, with 8 bases sitting between them. The CDR3 bases are TGTGCCAGCAGCCAACAGGAGAACACTGAAGCTTTCTTT. Amino acid sequence: CASSQQENTEAFF. Variable domain in full (rest from reference TRBV7-6 and TRBJ1-1): GAGVSQSPRYKVTKRGQDVALRCDPISGHVSLYWYRQALGQGPEFLTYFNYEAQQDKSGLPNDRFSAERPEGSISTLTIQRTEQRDSAMYRCASSQQENTEAFFGQGTRLTVV.

V and J are TRBV6-5 and TRBJ1-1; TRBD1 matches 7 bases. This CDR3 spans 14 amino acids. Germline V gene lookup returns CDR1 MNHEY and CDR2 SVGAGI. With V trimmed by 6 bases and J by 2 bases, 6 bases remained unmatched. The CDR3 DNA reads TGTGCCAGCAGGGAGACAGGGATAAACACTGAAGCTTTCTTT. Its translation: CASRETGINTEAFF.

The chain employs TRBV11-2 and TRBJ2-5, with 14 bases matching TRBD2. Germline V CDR1 and CDR2: SGHAT, FQNNGV. The CDR3 extends over 15 amino acids. V lost 1 base to trimming and J lost 12 bases; unmatched junction nucleotides: 7. CDR3 sequence: CASSLVGTSGGQEYF. The CDR3 DNA reads as TGTGCCAGCAGCTTAGTTGGGACTAGCGGGGGCCAGGAGTACTTC.

V is TRBV2 and J is TRBJ1-1; no firm D call. The CDR3 has 14 residues. V was pared by 7 bases and J by 2 bases, with 14 bases between. Germline V gives CDR1 SNHLY, CDR2 FYNNEI. CDR3 in amino acids: CASMPGKTNTEAFF. DNA for the CDR3: TGTGCCAGCATGCCCGGGAAGACTAACACTGAAGCTTTCTTT.

The gene calls are TRBV10-3 and TRBJ2-1; TRBD1 matches 7 bases. The germline V gene encodes CDR1 ENHRY and CDR2 SYGVKD. With 4 bases clipped from V and 7 bases from J, the junction kept 7 bases outside the gene matches. The CDR3 consists of 14 residues. The CDR3 region has the DNA TGTGCCATCAGTGGAAGACAGGGCCCGAATGAGCAGTTCTTC. This encodes CAISGRQGPNEQFF.

The chain uses TRBV6-1 and TRBJ2-7, with 10 bases fitting TRBD1. Germline V lookup: CDR1 MNHNS, CDR2 SASEGT. This CDR3 contains 15 residues. V was pared by 6 bases and J by 0 bases, with 5 bases of the junction left unmatched. In DNA, the CDR3 is TGTGCCAGCAGGTCGGGACAGGGGAGCTCCTACGAGCAGTACTTC. Translation gives CASRSGQGSSYEQYF.

This chain links TRBV5-4 with TRBJ2-5; the match to TRBD2 covers 10 bases. With 2 bases clipped from V and 3 bases from J, the junction kept 4 bases outside the gene matches. Germline lookup yields CDR1 SGHNT and CDR2 YYREEE (reference sequence). The CDR3 extends over 15 amino acids. As DNA, the CDR3 is TGTGCCAGCAGCTTACACACTAGCGGGGAAGAGACCCAGTACTTC. Translating gives CASSLHTSGEETQYF.

The chain uses TRBV4-1 and TRBJ2-1; D is perhaps TRBD2 (6 bases). There are 17 residues in the CDR3. Germline lookup yields CDR1 MGHRA and CDR2 YSYEKL. Trimming removed 4 bases at V and 0 bases at J, with 16 bases between. CDR3 residues: CASSLEGGLNSYNEQFF. The CDR3 DNA follows: TGCGCCAGCAGCCTCGAGGGAGGACTTAACTCCTACAATGAGCAGTTCTTC.

In nucleotides, the CDR3 is TGTGCCAGCAGCTTCGGGCGGGAGGTATACAATGAGCAGTTCTTC. Encoded protein: CASSFGREVYNEQFF. The V gene is TRBV13, the J gene TRBJ2-1; 8 bases are a match to TRBD2. J was trimmed by 4 bases and V by 3 bases; bases with no gene match: 5. Per the germline V gene, CDR1 is PRHDT and CDR2 is FYEKMQ (reference sequence). This CDR3 has 15 residues.

V is TRBV6-1 and J is TRBJ2-7; 8 bases are a match to TRBD2. CDR1 and CDR2 (germline): MNHNS, SASEGT. This CDR3 spans 15 amino acids. Germline trimming cut 1 base from V and 7 bases from J; bases unmatched to any gene: 9. The CDR3 sequence is CASSEVPAGVMEQYF. The CDR3 DNA follows: TGTGCCAGCAGTGAAGTCCCAGCGGGGGTGATGGAGCAGTACTTC.

V is TRBV6-6 and J is TRBJ2-2; D not certain. The germline V gene has CDR1 MNHNY and CDR2 SVGAGI (reference sequence). Trimming took 6 bases from V and 2 from J, leaving 4 bases between them. The CDR3 totals 12 residues. CDR3 region: CASRANTGELFF. In DNA form, the CDR3 reads TGTGCCAGCAGGGCAAACACCGGGGAGCTGTTTTTT.

To note about this clone: At the DNA level, this CDR3 is encoded by other sequences in the same sample as well. The chain couples TRBV6-1 to TRBJ1-5; D is unclear. The CDR3 extends over 14 amino acids. V gave up 3 bases and J gave up 0 bases, with 6 bases separating them. The germline gives CDR1 MNHNS, CDR2 SASEGT. The CDR3 nucleotides are TGTGCCAGCAGTGACAGGTATAGCAATCAGCCCCAGCATTTT. It yields the protein CASSDRYSNQPQHF.

V and J are TRBV6-1 and TRBJ2-1; D possibly corresponds to TRBD1 (6 bases). Trimming pared 7 bases from V and 5 bases from J, leaving 18 bases between. Germline values: CDR1 MNHNS, CDR2 SASEGT. The CDR3 is made up of 15 amino acids. This CDR3 reads CASNPGSGVHNEQFF. The CDR3 DNA is TGTGCCAGCAACCCTGGGTCAGGGGTGCACAATGAGCAGTTCTTC.